Below, one T cell receptor (beta chain) is given with its context. This sample is part of a study of blood T cell repertoires in COVID-19. Study information: Samples representing acute and convalescent COVID-19 were sourced from the United States, Italy and Spain.

Data came from immunoSEQ multiplex PCR; TCRdb stores just in-frame clones and leaves some out. The sample consists of under 350,000 clones, 65% to 90% of them appearing once. V was clipped by 4 bases and J by 5 bases, with 13 bases between them. This CDR3 region has 14 residues. CDR1 is SGHRS, CDR2 YFSETQ, per germline. The TCR originated in a woman in her thirties or forties with acute COVID-19. The V and J genes are TRBV5-1 and TRBJ1-5; D possibly corresponds to TRBD1 (5 bases). What was sequenced was PBMCs or T cells enriched from blood (not recorded which). The CDR3 protein is CASSADSGDQPQHF. The CDR3 region has the DNA TGCGCCAGCAGCGCAGACAGTGGAGATCAGCCCCAGCATTTT.